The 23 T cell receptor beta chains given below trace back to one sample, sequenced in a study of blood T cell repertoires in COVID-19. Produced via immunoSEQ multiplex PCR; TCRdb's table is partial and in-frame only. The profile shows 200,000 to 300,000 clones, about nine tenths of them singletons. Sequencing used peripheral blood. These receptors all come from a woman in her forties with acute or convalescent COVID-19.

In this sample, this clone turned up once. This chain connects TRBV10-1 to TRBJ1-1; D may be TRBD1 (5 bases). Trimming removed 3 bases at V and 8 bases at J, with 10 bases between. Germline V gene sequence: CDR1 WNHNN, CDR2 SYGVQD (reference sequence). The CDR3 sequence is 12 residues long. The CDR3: CASSEPSGEAFF. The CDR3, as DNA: TGCGCCAGCAGTGAACCTTCAGGGGAAGCTTTCTTT.

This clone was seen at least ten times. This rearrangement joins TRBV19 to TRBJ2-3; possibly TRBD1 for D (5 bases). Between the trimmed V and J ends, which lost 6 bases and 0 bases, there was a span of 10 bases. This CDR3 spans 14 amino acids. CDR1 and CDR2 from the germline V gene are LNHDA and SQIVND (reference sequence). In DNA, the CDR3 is TGTGCCAGTAGCAGACAGTTTAGCACAGATACGCAGTATTTT. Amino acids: CASSRQFSTDTQYF. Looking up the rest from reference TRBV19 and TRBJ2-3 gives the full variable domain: DGGITQSPKYLFRKEGQNVTLSCEQNLNHDAMYWYRQDPGQGLRLIYYSQIVNDFQKGDIAEGYSVSREKKESFPLTVTSAQKNPTAFYLCASSRQFSTDTQYFGPGTRLTVL.

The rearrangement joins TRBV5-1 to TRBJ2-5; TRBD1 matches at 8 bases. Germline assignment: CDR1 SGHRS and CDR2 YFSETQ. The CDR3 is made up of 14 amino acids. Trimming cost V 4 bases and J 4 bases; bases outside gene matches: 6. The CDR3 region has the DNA TGCGCCAGCAGCCCCAGGGGGCGCACAGAGACCCAGTACTTC. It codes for CASSPRGRTETQYF.

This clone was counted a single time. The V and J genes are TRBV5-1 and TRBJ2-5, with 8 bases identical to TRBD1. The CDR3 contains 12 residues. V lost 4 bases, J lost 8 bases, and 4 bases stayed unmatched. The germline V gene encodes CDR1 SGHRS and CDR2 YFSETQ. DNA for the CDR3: TGCGCCAGCAGCGTTGACAGGGGAACCCAGTACTTC. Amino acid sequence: CASSVDRGTQYF. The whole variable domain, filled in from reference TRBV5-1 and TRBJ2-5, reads KAGVTQTPRYLIKTRGQQVTLSCSPISGHRSVSWYQQTPGQGLQFLFEYFSETQRNKGNFPGRFSGRQFSNSRSEMNVSTLELGDSALYLCASSVDRGTQYFGPGTRLLVL.

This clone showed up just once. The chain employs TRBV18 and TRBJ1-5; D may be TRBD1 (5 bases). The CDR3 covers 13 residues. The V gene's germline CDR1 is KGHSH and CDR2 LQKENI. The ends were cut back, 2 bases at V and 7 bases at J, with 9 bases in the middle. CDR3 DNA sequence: TGTGCCAGCTCACCAGCAGGGTTCCAGCCCCAGCATTTT. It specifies CASSPAGFQPQHF.

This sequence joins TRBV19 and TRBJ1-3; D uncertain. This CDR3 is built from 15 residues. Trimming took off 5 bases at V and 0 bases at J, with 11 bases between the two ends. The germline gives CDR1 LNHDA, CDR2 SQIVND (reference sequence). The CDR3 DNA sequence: TGTGCCAGTAGTTCCCCTCGCAGCTCTGGAAACACCATATATTTT. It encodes CASSSPRSSGNTIYF. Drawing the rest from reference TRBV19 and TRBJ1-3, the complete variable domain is DGGITQSPKYLFRKEGQNVTLSCEQNLNHDAMYWYRQDPGQGLRLIYYSQIVNDFQKGDIAEGYSVSREKKESFPLTVTSAQKNPTAFYLCASSSPRSSGNTIYFGEGSWLTVV.

This chain's CDR3 is CASSWIQVGGTEAFF. The CDR3 region has the DNA TGCGCCAGCAGCTGGATACAGGTGGGGGGGACTGAAGCTTTCTTT. The genes are TRBV5-1 and TRBJ1-1, with a tentative D call TRBD1 (5 bases). Per the germline V gene, CDR1 is SGHRS and CDR2 is YFSETQ. V shed 3 bases and J shed 5 bases, with 17 bases lying between them. This CDR3 has 15 residues. The full variable domain, completed using reference TRBV5-1 and TRBJ1-1, is KAGVTQTPRYLIKTRGQQVTLSCSPISGHRSVSWYQQTPGQGLQFLFEYFSETQRNKGNFPGRFSGRQFSNSRSEMNVSTLELGDSALYLCASSWIQVGGTEAFFGQGTRLTVV.

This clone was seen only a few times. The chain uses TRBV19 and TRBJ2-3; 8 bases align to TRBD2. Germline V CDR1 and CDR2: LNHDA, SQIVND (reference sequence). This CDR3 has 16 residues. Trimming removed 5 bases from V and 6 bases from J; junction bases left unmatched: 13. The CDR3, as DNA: TGTGCCAGTAGTCCCCCCGGAGGACTAGCAAGTGATACGCAGTATTTT. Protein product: CASSPPGGLASDTQYF.

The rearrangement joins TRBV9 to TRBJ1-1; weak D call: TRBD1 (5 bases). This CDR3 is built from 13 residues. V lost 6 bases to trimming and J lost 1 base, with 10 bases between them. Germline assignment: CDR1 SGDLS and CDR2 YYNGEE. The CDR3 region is CASNRRGNTEAFF. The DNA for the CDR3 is TGTGCCAGCAACAGAAGGGGGAACACTGAAGCTTTCTTT.

The CDR3 sequence: CASSILGGSTEAFF. As DNA, the CDR3 is TGTGCCAGTAGTATATTGGGAGGGAGCACTGAAGCTTTCTTT. This chain links TRBV19 with TRBJ1-1; D is uncertain. The length of the CDR3 is 14 residues. Per the germline V gene, CDR1 is LNHDA and CDR2 is SQIVND (reference sequence). Between the trimmed V and J ends, which lost 2 bases and 4 bases, there was a span of 11 bases. Together with reference TRBV19 and TRBJ1-1, the CDR3 gives the full variable domain: DGGITQSPKYLFRKEGQNVTLSCEQNLNHDAMYWYRQDPGQGLRLIYYSQIVNDFQKGDIAEGYSVSREKKESFPLTVTSAQKNPTAFYLCASSILGGSTEAFFGQGTRLTVV.

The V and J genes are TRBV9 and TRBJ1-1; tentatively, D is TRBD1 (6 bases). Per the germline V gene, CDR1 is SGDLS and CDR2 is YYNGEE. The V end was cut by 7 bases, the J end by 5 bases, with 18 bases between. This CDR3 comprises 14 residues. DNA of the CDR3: TGTGCCAGCGGAACGACTACAGGGAGAACTGAAGCTTTCTTT. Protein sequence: CASGTTTGRTEAFF.

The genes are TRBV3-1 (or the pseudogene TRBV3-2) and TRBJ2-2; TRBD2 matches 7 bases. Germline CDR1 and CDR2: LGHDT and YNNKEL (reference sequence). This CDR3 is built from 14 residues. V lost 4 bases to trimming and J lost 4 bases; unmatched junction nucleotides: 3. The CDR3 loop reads CASSPGGTTGELFF. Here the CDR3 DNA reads TGTGCCAGCAGCCCCGGGGGGACCACCGGGGAGCTGTTTTTT.

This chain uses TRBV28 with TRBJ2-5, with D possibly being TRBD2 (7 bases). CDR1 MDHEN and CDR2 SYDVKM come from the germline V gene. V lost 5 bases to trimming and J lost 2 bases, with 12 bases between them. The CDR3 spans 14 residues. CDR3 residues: CASSGSGTQETQYF. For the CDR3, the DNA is TGTGCCAGCAGTGGGAGCGGGACACAAGAGACCCAGTACTTC.

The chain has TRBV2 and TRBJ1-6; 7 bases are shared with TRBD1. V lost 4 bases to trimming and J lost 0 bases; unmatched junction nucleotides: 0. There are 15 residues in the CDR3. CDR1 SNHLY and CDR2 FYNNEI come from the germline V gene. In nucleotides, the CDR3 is TGTGCCAGCAGTGCAGGGGGCTCCTATAATTCACCCCTCCACTTT. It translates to CASSAGGSYNSPLHF.

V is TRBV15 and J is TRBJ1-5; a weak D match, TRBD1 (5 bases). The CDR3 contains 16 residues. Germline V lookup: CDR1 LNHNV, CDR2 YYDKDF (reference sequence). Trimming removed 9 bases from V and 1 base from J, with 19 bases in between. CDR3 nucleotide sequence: TGTGCCACGTATCGTGGCGGGGGAGGGAGCAATCAGCCCCAGCATTTT. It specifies CATYRGGGGSNQPQHF.

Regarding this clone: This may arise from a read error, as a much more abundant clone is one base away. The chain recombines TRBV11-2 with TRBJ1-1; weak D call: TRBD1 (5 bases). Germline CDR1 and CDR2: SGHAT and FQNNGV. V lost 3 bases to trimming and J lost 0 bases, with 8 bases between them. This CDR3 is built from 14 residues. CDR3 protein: CASSFGGMNTEAFF. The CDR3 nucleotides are TGTGCCAGCAGCTTTGGGGGGATGAACACTGAAGCTTTCTTT.

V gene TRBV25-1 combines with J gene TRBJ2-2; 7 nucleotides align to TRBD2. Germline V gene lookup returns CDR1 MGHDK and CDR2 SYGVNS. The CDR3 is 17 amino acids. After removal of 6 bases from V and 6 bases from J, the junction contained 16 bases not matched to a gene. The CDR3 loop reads CASSPGLGWGGAGELFF. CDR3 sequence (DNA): TGTGCCAGCAGCCCGGGTTTGGGATGGGGGGGAGCCGGGGAGCTGTTTTTT.

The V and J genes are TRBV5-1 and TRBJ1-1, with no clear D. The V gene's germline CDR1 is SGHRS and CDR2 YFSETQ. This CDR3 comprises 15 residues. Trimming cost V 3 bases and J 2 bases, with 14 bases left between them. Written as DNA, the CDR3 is TGCGCCAGCAGCTGGAGGTCTCCGGACAACACTGAAGCTTTCTTT. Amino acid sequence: CASSWRSPDNTEAFF. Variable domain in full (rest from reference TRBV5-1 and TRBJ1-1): KAGVTQTPRYLIKTRGQQVTLSCSPISGHRSVSWYQQTPGQGLQFLFEYFSETQRNKGNFPGRFSGRQFSNSRSEMNVSTLELGDSALYLCASSWRSPDNTEAFFGQGTRLTVV.

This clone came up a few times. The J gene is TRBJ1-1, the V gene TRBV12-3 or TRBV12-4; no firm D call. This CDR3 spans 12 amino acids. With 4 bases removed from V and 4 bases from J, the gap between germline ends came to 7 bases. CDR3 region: CASSSVPTEAFF. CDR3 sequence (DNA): TGTGCCAGCAGTTCCGTTCCCACTGAAGCTTTCTTT.

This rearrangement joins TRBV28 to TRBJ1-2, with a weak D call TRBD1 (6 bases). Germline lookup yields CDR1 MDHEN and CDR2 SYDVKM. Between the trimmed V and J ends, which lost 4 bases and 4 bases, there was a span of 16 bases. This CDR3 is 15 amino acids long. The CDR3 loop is CASSSPGGGVYGYTF. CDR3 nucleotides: TGTGCCAGCAGTTCGCCGGGTGGGGGCGTCTATGGCTACACCTTC.

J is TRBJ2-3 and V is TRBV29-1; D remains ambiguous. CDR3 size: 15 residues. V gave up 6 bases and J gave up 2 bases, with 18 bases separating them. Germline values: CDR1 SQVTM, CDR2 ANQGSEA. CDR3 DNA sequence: TGCAGCGTCGTTAGACAAGGCCCAGCCACAGATACGCAGTATTTT. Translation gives CSVVRQGPATDTQYF.

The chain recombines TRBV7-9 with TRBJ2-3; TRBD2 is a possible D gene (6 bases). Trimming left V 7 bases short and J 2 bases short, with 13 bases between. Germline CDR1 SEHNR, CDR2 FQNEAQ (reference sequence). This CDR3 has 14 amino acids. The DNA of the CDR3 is TGTGCCAGCACCACTGGAGGGACCACAGATACGCAGTATTTT. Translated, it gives CASTTGGTTDTQYF.

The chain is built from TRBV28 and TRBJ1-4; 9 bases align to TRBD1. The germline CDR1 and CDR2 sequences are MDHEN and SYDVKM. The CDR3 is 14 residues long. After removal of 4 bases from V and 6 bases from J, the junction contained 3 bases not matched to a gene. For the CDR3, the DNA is TGTGCCAGCAGTTCGACAGGGGGTCATGAAAAACTGTTTTTT. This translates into CASSSTGGHEKLFF.